The 21 T cell receptor beta chains below come from one sample, sequenced in a study of blood T cells in healthy people across ages. For the second PCR, which ran for roughly 7 to 11 cycles, a sample-barcoded 5' primer and a J-beta primer mix were used. MiXCR, applied by TCRdb to the 5' RACE reads, yields one record per CDR3 protein. The table records hundreds of thousands of distinct CDR3 sequences, over 40% of them present only once. The sample comprised blood. The receptors here all came from a man at least 80 years old in good health.

This rearrangement joins TRBV5-5 to TRBJ1-5; D perhaps matches TRBD1 (5 bases). Trimming shortened V by 1 base and J by 4 bases, and 9 bases separated the two germline ends. The CDR3 runs to 14 residues. The germline V gene encodes CDR1 SGHKS and CDR2 YYEKEE (reference sequence). The chain's CDR3 is CASSLIWGNQPQHF. CDR3 in DNA: TGTGCCAGCAGCTTGATATGGGGGAATCAGCCCCAGCATTTT.

This sequence joins TRBV12-3 or TRBV12-4 and TRBJ1-6; 10 bases map to TRBD1. This CDR3 has 14 amino acids. V shed 8 bases and J 7 bases; nucleotides not matched to a gene: 5. The CDR3 region is CASGDRGQNSPLHF. The CDR3 nucleotides read TGTGCCAGCGGGGACAGGGGTCAAAATTCACCCCTCCACTTT.

Comments on this clonotype: A much larger clonotype is one base distant, so this may be a read error. This chain uses TRBV5-5 with TRBJ2-7, with 8 nucleotides matching TRBD2. Germline V CDR1 and CDR2: SGHKS, YYEKEE (reference sequence). The CDR3 extends over 15 amino acids. The CDR3 region has the DNA TGTGCCAGCAGCTCGGCGGGGGGATACGGCTACGGGCAGTACTTC. Translated: CASSSAGGYGYGQYF. The whole variable domain, filled in from reference TRBV5-5 and TRBJ2-7, reads DAGVTQSPTHLIKTRGQQVTLRCSPISGHKSVSWYQQVLGQGPQFIFQYYEKEERGRGNFPDRFSARQFPNYSSELNVNALLLGDSALYLCASSSAGGYGYGQYFGPGTRLTVT.

This clonotype was seen at least ten times. The chain has TRBV29-1 and TRBJ2-5; 10 bases are shared with TRBD2. The germline V gene encodes CDR1 SQVTM and CDR2 ANQGSEA. Unmatched junction bases numbered 10, after V lost 7 bases and J lost 5 bases. The CDR3 length is 14 residues. CDR3 sequence: CSATASGSGETQYF. CDR3 in DNA: TGCAGCGCCACCGCTAGCGGGAGCGGGGAGACCCAGTACTTC. Using reference TRBV29-1 and TRBJ2-5 for the parts outside the CDR3, the full variable domain is SAVISQKPSRDICQRGTSLTIQCQVDSQVTMMFWYRQQPGQSLTLIATANQGSEATYESGFVIDKFPISRPNLTFSTLTVSNMSPEDSSIYLCSATASGSGETQYFGPGTRLLVL.

J is TRBJ2-7 and V is TRBV9; 7 bases are shared with TRBD2. V lost 1 base and J lost 7; bases outside the gene matches: 17. Per the germline V gene, CDR1 is SGDLS and CDR2 is YYNGEE. CDR3 length equals 17 residues. The CDR3 spells CASSVRAGVGSYNEQYF. In DNA, the CDR3 is TGTGCCAGCAGCGTAAGGGCGGGAGTTGGGTCCTACAATGAGCAGTACTTC. The variable domain in full, with the rest retrieved from reference TRBV9 and TRBJ2-7, is DSGVTQTPKHLITATGQRVTLRCSPRSGDLSVYWYQQSLDQGLQFLIQYYNGEERAKGNILERFSAQQFPDLHSELNLSSLELGDSALYFCASSVRAGVGSYNEQYFGPGTRLTVT.

This clonotype occurred a few times. The rearrangement joins TRBV6-6 to TRBJ2-5; D remains unclear. The CDR3 is 15 residues long. The V and J ends lost 4 bases and 7 bases respectively, with 19 bases between them. Germline V gene data show CDR1 as MNHNY and CDR2 as SVGAGI (reference sequence). CDR3 bases: TGTGCCAGCAGTTCAGCTTGGACCGACCCACGGACCCAGTACTTC. Protein product: CASSSAWTDPRTQYF.

V usage is TRBV20-1 and J usage is TRBJ1-3; D unresolved. Germline V gene data show CDR1 as DFQATT and CDR2 as SNEGSKA (reference sequence). The ends were cut back, 3 bases at V and 4 bases at J, with 13 bases in the middle. The CDR3 runs 14 residues. CDR3 coding DNA: TGCAGTGCTAGTCCAACAGCGTTGGGAAACACCATATATTTT. This encodes CSASPTALGNTIYF.

The sample holds a few counts of this clonotype. At one boundary the junction diverges from the germline segment, which might be a read error. The V call is TRBV5-1, the J call TRBJ2-5; the match to TRBD1 covers 8 bases. Per the germline V gene, CDR1 is SGHRS and CDR2 is YFSETQ. The CDR3 extends over 16 amino acids. Here the CDR3 reads CASSFGTGGGQETQYF. DNA of the CDR3: TGTGCCAGCAGTTTTGGAACAGGGGGAGGCCAAGAGACCCAGTACTTC.

The V call is TRBV2, the J call TRBJ2-5; D might be TRBD1 (5 bases). Trimming removed 5 bases from V and 11 bases from J, with 24 bases in between. The CDR3 length is 15 residues. Germline-derived CDR1 and CDR2 are SNHLY and FYNNEI. In DNA form, the CDR3 reads TGTGCCAGCAGTAACACAGGTCCCGGGTTCGGAGAGCAGTACTTC. Encoded protein: CASSNTGPGFGEQYF.

The chain couples TRBV29-1 to TRBJ2-4, with 8 bases fitting TRBD2. The DNA end favors TRBJ2-7, so the J call may be wrong. The CDR3 contains 14 residues. CDR1 is SQVTM, CDR2 ANQGSEA, per germline. The CDR3 DNA reads as TGCAGCGTTAAGTCCGGGACTAGTACCTACGAGCAGTACTTC. Its protein product is CSVKSGTSTYEQYF.

This rearrangement joins TRBV11-2 to TRBJ2-1, with 7 bases identical to TRBD2. The CDR3 extends over 17 amino acids. Looked up from germline, CDR1 is SGHAT and CDR2 is FQNNGV. V lost 6 bases and J lost 0; bases outside the gene matches: 11. CDR3 DNA sequence: TGTGCCAGCAGTCCCCCGACCGGGACTATCTCCTACAATGAGCAGTTCTTC. Amino acids: CASSPPTGTISYNEQFF.

The rearrangement joins TRBV7-2 to TRBJ1-2, with TRBD1 identical over 7 bases. The germline V gene has CDR1 SGHTA and CDR2 FQGNSA. V shed 5 bases and J 7 bases; nucleotides not matched to a gene: 7. CDR3 length equals 13 residues. The CDR3 region has the DNA TGTGCCAGCAGCCCCCAGACAGGGCCTGGCTACACCTTC. Translating gives CASSPQTGPGYTF.

This rearrangement joins TRBV21-1 to TRBJ1-6; no DNA check was done on the table's D call, TRBD1. TRBV21-1 corresponds to a pseudogene. The CDR3 spans 17 residues. For the CDR3, the DNA is TGTGCCAGCAGCCCTGGGACAGCCCCGAGGCCCGTGTCACCCCTCCACTTT. Its translation: CASSPGTAPRPVSPLHF.

This clonotype has a count of ten or more. The chain links TRBV2 to TRBJ2-3; D gene uncertain. This CDR3 region has 13 residues. Trimming left V 5 bases short and J 2 bases short, with 8 bases between. CDR1 is SNHLY and CDR2 is FYNNEI in the germline V gene. CDR3 in DNA: TGTGCCAGCAGTTTTGGGTTCACAGATACGCAGTATTTT. Translating it yields CASSFGFTDTQYF.

The chain has TRBV20-1 and TRBJ2-1; D may be TRBD2 (5 bases). CDR3 length: 12 amino acids. V was shortened by 1 base and J by 7 bases, with 8 bases between the two germline ends. The V gene's germline CDR1 is DFQATT and CDR2 SNEGSKA (reference sequence). The CDR3 region is CSARGTRNEQFF. CDR3 nucleotides: TGCAGTGCTAGAGGGACTCGGAATGAGCAGTTCTTC.

The chain employs TRBV6-2 or TRBV6-3 and TRBJ2-1, with TRBD2 identical over 7 bases. From germline, CDR1 is MNHEY and CDR2 SVGEGT. J lost 6 bases, V lost 5 bases, and 7 bases had no gene match. This CDR3 contains 14 residues. This CDR3 reads CASSPGLRGNEQFF. The DNA for the CDR3 is TGTGCCAGCAGTCCGGGACTAAGGGGCAATGAGCAGTTCTTC.

This rearrangement joins TRBV6-2 or TRBV6-3 to TRBJ2-7; 11 nucleotides line up with TRBD2. Germline CDR1 reads MNHEY; CDR2 reads SVGEGT. The V segment lost 2 bases and the J segment 3 bases; nucleotides outside the gene matches: 6. The CDR3 is 16 residues long. CDR3 coding DNA: TGTGCCAGCAGTTACAAGTTCGGGACTAGCGGCTACGAGCAGTACTTC. It specifies CASSYKFGTSGYEQYF.

This clonotype was counted between two and nine times. The rearrangement links TRBV15 to TRBJ2-4; 11 bases agree with TRBD1. V lost 0 bases to trimming and J lost 8 bases; unmatched junction nucleotides: 3. CDR1 is LNHNV, CDR2 YYDKDF, per germline (reference sequence). The length of the CDR3 is 15 residues. The CDR3 sequence is CATSREGQGEDIQYF. CDR3 bases: TGTGCCACCAGCAGAGAGGGACAGGGGGAGGACATTCAGTACTTC.

This clonotype occurred many times. V is TRBV10-3 and J is TRBJ2-5, with 9 nucleotides matching TRBD1. CDR1 ENHRY and CDR2 SYGVKD come from the germline V gene. Unmatched junction bases numbered 9, after V lost 4 bases and J lost 3 bases. The CDR3 runs to 16 residues. The CDR3: CAISGGQGNRKETQYF. Written as DNA, the CDR3 is TGTGCCATCAGTGGGGGACAGGGTAATCGAAAAGAGACCCAGTACTTC.

This chain links TRBV18 with TRBJ1-1; 9 bases are a match to TRBD1. The germline gives CDR1 KGHSH, CDR2 LQKENI. The CDR3 contains 15 residues. V was clipped by 3 bases and J by 7 bases; unmatched bases: 9. CDR3 bases: TGTGCCAGCTCACCTCCCGGGACAGGGCAAAATGAAGCTTTCTTT. Amino acid sequence: CASSPPGTGQNEAFF. The complete variable domain, with remaining parts taken from reference TRBV18 and TRBJ1-1, reads NAGVMQNPRHLVRRRGQEARLRCSPMKGHSHVYWYRQLPEEGLKFMVYLQKENIIDESGMPKERFSAEFPKEGPSILRIQQVVRGDSAAYFCASSPPGTGQNEAFFGQGTRLTVV.

This clonotype has a handful of counts. The chain employs TRBV7-9 and TRBJ2-1, with TRBD2 matching over 12 bases. Germline lookup yields CDR1 SEHNR and CDR2 FQNEAQ (reference sequence). The CDR3 length is 15 residues. Here the CDR3 reads CVSEGMTSGSPEQFF. Here the CDR3 DNA reads TGTGTAAGTGAGGGGATGACTAGCGGGAGCCCCGAGCAGTTCTTC.